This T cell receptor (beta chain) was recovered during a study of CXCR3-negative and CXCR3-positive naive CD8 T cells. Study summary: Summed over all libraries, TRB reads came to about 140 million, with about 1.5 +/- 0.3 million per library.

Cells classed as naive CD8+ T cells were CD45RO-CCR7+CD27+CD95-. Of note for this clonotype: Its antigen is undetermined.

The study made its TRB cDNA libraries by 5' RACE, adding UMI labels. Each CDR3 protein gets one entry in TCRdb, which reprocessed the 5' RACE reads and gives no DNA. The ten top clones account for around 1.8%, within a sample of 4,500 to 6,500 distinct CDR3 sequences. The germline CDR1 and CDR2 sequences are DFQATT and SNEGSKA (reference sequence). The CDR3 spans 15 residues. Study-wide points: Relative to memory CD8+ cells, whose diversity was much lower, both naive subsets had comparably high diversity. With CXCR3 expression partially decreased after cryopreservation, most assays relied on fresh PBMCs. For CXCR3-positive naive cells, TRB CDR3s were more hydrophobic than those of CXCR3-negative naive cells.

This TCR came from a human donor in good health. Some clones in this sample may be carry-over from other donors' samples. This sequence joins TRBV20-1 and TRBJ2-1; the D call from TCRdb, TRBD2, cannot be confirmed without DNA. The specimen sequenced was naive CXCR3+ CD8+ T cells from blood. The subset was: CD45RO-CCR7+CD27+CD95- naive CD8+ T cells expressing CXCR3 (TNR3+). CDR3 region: CSARSRSGSLNEQFF.